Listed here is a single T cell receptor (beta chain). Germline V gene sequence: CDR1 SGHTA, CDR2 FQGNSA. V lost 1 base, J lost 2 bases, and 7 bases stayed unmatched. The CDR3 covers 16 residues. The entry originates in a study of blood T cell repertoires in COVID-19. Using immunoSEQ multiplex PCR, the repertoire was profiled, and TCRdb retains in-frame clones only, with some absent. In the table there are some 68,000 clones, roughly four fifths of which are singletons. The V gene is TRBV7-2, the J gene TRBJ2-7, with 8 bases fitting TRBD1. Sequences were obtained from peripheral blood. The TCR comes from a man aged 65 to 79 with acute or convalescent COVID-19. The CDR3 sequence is CASSLGVGTGTYEQYF. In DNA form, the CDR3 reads TGTGCCAGCAGCTTAGGTGTCGGGACAGGAACCTACGAGCAGTACTTC.